This TCR beta chain derives from a study of shared clonotypes between healthy human individuals. Trimming at V came to 1 base and at J to 3 bases, leaving 4 bases not matched to a gene. The length of the CDR3 is 16 residues. CDR1 is SGHAT and CDR2 is FQNNGV in the germline V gene. 200 to 250 ng DNA, 30,000 or so T cell genomes, went into each sorted-subset replicate PCR. The table came from immunoSEQ multiplex PCR; TCRdb's copy has only in-frame clones and leaves some out. The table lists over 150,000 clones, 65% to 80% of them singletons. The TCR comes from a young man in good health. J is TRBJ2-3 and V is TRBV11-2, with 10 bases aligning to TRBD2. Material: memory CD4+ T cells sorted from blood. Subset here: CD45RA-negative fraction. CDR3 loop: CASSLALAGGTDTQYF. In DNA form, the CDR3 reads TGTGCCAGCAGCTTAGCGTTAGCGGGAGGAACAGATACGCAGTATTTT.